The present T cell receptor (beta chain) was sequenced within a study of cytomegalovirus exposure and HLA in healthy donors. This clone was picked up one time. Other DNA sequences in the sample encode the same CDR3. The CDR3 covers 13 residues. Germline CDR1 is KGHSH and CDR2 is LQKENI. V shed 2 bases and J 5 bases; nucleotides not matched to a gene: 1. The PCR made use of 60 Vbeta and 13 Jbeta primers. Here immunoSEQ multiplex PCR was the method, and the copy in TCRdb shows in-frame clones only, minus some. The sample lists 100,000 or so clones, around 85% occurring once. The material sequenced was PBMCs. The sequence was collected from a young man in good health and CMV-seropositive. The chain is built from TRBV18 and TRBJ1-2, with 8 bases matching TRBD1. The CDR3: CASSPDRGYGYTF. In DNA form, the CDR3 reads TGTGCCAGCTCACCAGACAGGGGATATGGCTACACCTTC.